A selection of T cell receptor beta chains follows, all from one sample in a study of shared clonotypes between healthy human individuals. The method was immunoSEQ multiplex PCR; TCRdb's version includes in-frame clones alone and lacks a portion of them. The data show over 400,000 clones, 95% to 97% seen once. The sample consisted of naive CD4+ T cells sorted from blood. These receptors were taken from a woman in her thirties in good health. Each CDR3 is given with its conserved first and last residue. Each record gives: V gene, J gene, D gene, clone size, CDR3 DNA, CDR3 protein. D genes are given only for firm matches. Some rows mark clone size as missing; the rest say once, few, many or name a class of expanded clone.

v_call: TRBV19; j_call: TRBJ1-2; d_call: .; clone_size: .; cdr3_nt: TGTGCCAGTACCACCGGGACGTCGGTGTTAGGCTACACCTTC; cdr3_aa: CASTTGTSVLGYTF
v_call: TRBV11-3; j_call: TRBJ2-1; d_call: .; clone_size: .; cdr3_nt: TGTGCCAGCAGCTTATCGGGAGACAATGAGCAGTTCTTC; cdr3_aa: CASSLSGDNEQFF
v_call: TRBV27; j_call: TRBJ2-5; d_call: .; clone_size: .; cdr3_nt: TGTGCCAGCAGTAGGGGACCCGTGTCCCCAGAGACCCAGTACTTC; cdr3_aa: CASSRGPVSPETQYF
v_call: TRBV5-1; j_call: TRBJ2-3; d_call: TRBD2; clone_size: .; cdr3_nt: TGCGCCAGCAGCTCGACAATCAGCGGGGGGAGCACAGATACGCAGTATTTT; cdr3_aa: CASSSTISGGSTDTQYF
v_call: TRBV2; j_call: TRBJ1-2; d_call: .; clone_size: .; cdr3_nt: TGTGCCAGCAGGCGAGAGGCAGGGGCTAACTATGGCTACACCTTC; cdr3_aa: CASRREAGANYGYTF
v_call: TRBV28; j_call: TRBJ2-7; d_call: .; clone_size: .; cdr3_nt: TGTGCCAGCAGTTTGGGCCCCCCGGAGCAGTACTTC; cdr3_aa: CASSLGPPEQYF
v_call: TRBV10-1; j_call: TRBJ1-5; d_call: TRBD1; clone_size: .; cdr3_nt: TGCGCCAGCAACCGACAGGGTAGTCAGCCCCAGCATTTT; cdr3_aa: CASNRQGSQPQHF
v_call: TRBV19; j_call: TRBJ1-2; d_call: .; clone_size: .; cdr3_nt: TGTGCCAGTAGTGTGCAGGTGTCTAACTATGGCTACACCTTC; cdr3_aa: CASSVQVSNYGYTF
v_call: TRBV28; j_call: TRBJ2-7; d_call: .; clone_size: .; cdr3_nt: TGTGCCAGCAGTTTAGCGGGGCCAATCTACGAGCAGTACTTC; cdr3_aa: CASSLAGPIYEQYF
v_call: TRBV27; j_call: TRBJ1-1; d_call: TRBD1; clone_size: once; cdr3_nt: TGTGCCAGCAGTTTATCGGGGGCAGGGGGGAACACTGAAGCTTTCTTT; cdr3_aa: CASSLSGAGGNTEAFF
v_call: TRBV19; j_call: TRBJ2-7; d_call: TRBD1; clone_size: .; cdr3_nt: TGTGCCAGTAGTATGGAAGGGGGCATGCGCGAGCAGTACTTC; cdr3_aa: CASSMEGGMREQYF
v_call: TRBV28; j_call: TRBJ2-6; d_call: .; clone_size: once; cdr3_nt: TGTGCCAGCAGCCCCGGCGACTCCGGGGCCAACGTCCTGACTTTC; cdr3_aa: CASSPGDSGANVLTF
v_call: TRBV4-1; j_call: TRBJ2-1; d_call: TRBD2; clone_size: .; cdr3_nt: TGCGCCAGCAACTCGGCGGGCGGACTAGCGGGTTACAATGAGCAGTTCTTC; cdr3_aa: CASNSAGGLAGYNEQFF
v_call: TRBV28; j_call: TRBJ1-4; d_call: .; clone_size: .; cdr3_nt: TGTGCCAGCACTGTACAGGGTACTGAAAAACTGTTTTTT; cdr3_aa: CASTVQGTEKLFF
v_call: TRBV5-1; j_call: TRBJ2-1; d_call: TRBD2; clone_size: .; cdr3_nt: TGCGCCAGCAGCTTAATAGCGGGTAGTTACAATGAGCAGTTCTTC; cdr3_aa: CASSLIAGSYNEQFF
v_call: TRBV7-2; j_call: TRBJ1-5; d_call: .; clone_size: .; cdr3_nt: TGTGCCAGCAGCTTCGGCCTCCGGGGTCAGCCCCAGCATTTT; cdr3_aa: CASSFGLRGQPQHF
v_call: TRBV15; j_call: TRBJ1-4; d_call: .; clone_size: .; cdr3_nt: TGTGCCACCAGCTACCCGGCGGGTATCCAAGAAAAACTGTTTTTT; cdr3_aa: CATSYPAGIQEKLFF
v_call: TRBV5-8; j_call: TRBJ1-3; d_call: .; clone_size: .; cdr3_nt: TGTGCCAGCAGCTTAGGCACACACTCTGGAAACACCATATATTTT; cdr3_aa: CASSLGTHSGNTIYF
v_call: TRBV18; j_call: TRBJ2-7; d_call: TRBD2; clone_size: .; cdr3_nt: TGTGCCAGCACCGGGACTAGCGGGACCACCTACGAGCAGTACTTC; cdr3_aa: CASTGTSGTTYEQYF
v_call: TRBV19; j_call: TRBJ1-3; d_call: TRBD1; clone_size: once; cdr3_nt: TGTGCCAGTAGGGGACAGGGGGTACCCGCCGGCGTTAGTTTT; cdr3_aa: CASRGQGVPAGVSF
v_call: TRBV5-1; j_call: TRBJ2-5; d_call: .; clone_size: once; cdr3_nt: TGCGCCAGCAGCACCTCCCGGCTAGGGGAGACCCAGTACTTC; cdr3_aa: CASSTSRLGETQYF
v_call: TRBV28; j_call: TRBJ2-1; d_call: TRBD2; clone_size: .; cdr3_nt: TGTGCCAGCAGGCATGCGTCCGGGAGGGCGCGTAATGAGCAGTTCTTC; cdr3_aa: CASRHASGRARNEQFF
v_call: TRBV6-1; j_call: TRBJ2-7; d_call: .; clone_size: once; cdr3_nt: TGTGCCAGCGAACGCGCCTTCAGGGACGAGCAGTACTTC; cdr3_aa: CASERAFRDEQYF
v_call: TRBV28; j_call: TRBJ1-1; d_call: .; clone_size: .; cdr3_nt: TGTGCCAGCAGTTCCCCGGTATCGGGGCACCTTTACACTGAAGCTTTCTTT; cdr3_aa: CASSSPVSGHLYTEAFF
v_call: TRBV6-5; j_call: TRBJ1-1; d_call: .; clone_size: .; cdr3_nt: TGTGCCAGCAGGAGAAGTTGGAACACTGAAGCTTTCTTT; cdr3_aa: CASRRSWNTEAFF
v_call: TRBV28; j_call: TRBJ2-3; d_call: .; clone_size: .; cdr3_nt: TGTGCCAGCAGTGCCCTCTCGCCGACGCAGTATTTT; cdr3_aa: CASSALSPTQYF
v_call: TRBV5-1; j_call: TRBJ1-3; d_call: TRBD1; clone_size: once; cdr3_nt: TGCGCCAGCAGCTTGGGACCGACAGGGGCTGGAAACACCATATATTTT; cdr3_aa: CASSLGPTGAGNTIYF
v_call: TRBV5-5; j_call: TRBJ2-7; d_call: TRBD1; clone_size: .; cdr3_nt: TGTGCCAGCAGCTTGGGGGCCGGGACAGGGGACTACGAGCAGTACTTC; cdr3_aa: CASSLGAGTGDYEQYF
v_call: TRBV28; j_call: TRBJ2-4; d_call: .; clone_size: .; cdr3_nt: TGTGCCAGCAGTTTATCGGAGCGGCTTCAGGGTTCGGGGTCCTTC; cdr3_aa: CASSLSERLQGSGSF